This is a list of T cell receptor beta chains from one sample in a study of cytomegalovirus exposure and HLA in healthy donors. Clones were read by immunoSEQ multiplex PCR, and TCRdb kept only the in-frame ones, dropping some. Among about 130,000 clones listed, about 71% were seen once. Sequencing was done on a sample of PBMCs. The source is a woman aged 60 to 75 in good health and CMV-seropositive. The CDR3 runs from the conserved cysteine through the conserved F or W. The D gene is left open where the match is weak. The size entry is marked missing in some rows and otherwise reads once, few, many or a size class.

abundance	d_gene	v_gene	j_gene	CDR3nt	CDR3aa
.	.	TRBV6-1	TRBJ1-1	TGTGCCAGCAAAAACAGCAATACCCCGAACACTGAAGCTTTCTTT	CASKNSNTPNTEAFF
.	TRBD1	TRBV29-1	TRBJ2-3	TGCAGCGTTGGGGGACAGTCTTTAGGTACAGATACGCAGTATTTT	CSVGGQSLGTDTQYF
.	TRBD1	TRBV6-5	TRBJ2-1	TGTGCCATCCGGCTCGGGACAGGGGACAATGAGCAGTTCTTC	CAIRLGTGDNEQFF
.	.	TRBV9	TRBJ2-3	TGTGCCAGCAGCGAGGGGGCGGGGGGCTCCCCCACAGATACGCAGTATTTT	CASSEGAGGSPTDTQYF
.	.	TRBV27	TRBJ2-3	TGTGCCAGCAGTTTGGGGGCCGGGAGCACAGATACGCAGTATTTT	CASSLGAGSTDTQYF
.	.	TRBV9	TRBJ1-1	TGTGCCAGCAGCCCACACAGGGCTCGGACTGAAGCTTTCTTT	CASSPHRARTEAFF
.	.	TRBV19	TRBJ1-2	TGTGCCAGTACCCTAGGGACATCGGTATCCCATGGCTACACCTTC	CASTLGTSVSHGYTF
.	TRBD1	TRBV2	TRBJ1-2	TGTGCCAACCCGGACAGGGCACGCTATGGCTACACCTTC	CANPDRARYGYTF
.	TRBD1	TRBV28	TRBJ1-2	TGTGCCAGCAGTTTACCCGGGACAGTGCTCTATGGCTACACCTTC	CASSLPGTVLYGYTF
.	.	TRBV6-5	TRBJ1-1	TGTGCCAGCAGTCCCGAAGACAGGAAAGAAGCTTTCTTT	CASSPEDRKEAFF
once	.	TRBV19	TRBJ1-1	TGTGCCAGTAGTATATACAGGAACACTGAAGCTTTCTTT	CASSIYRNTEAFF
once	.	TRBV28	TRBJ2-7	TGTGCCAGCAGTTTACAATCCTACGAGCAGTACTTC	CASSLQSYEQYF
.	.	TRBV6-5	TRBJ2-7	TGTGCCAGCAGTTACTCGAGAGAGAGCTCCTACGAGCAGTACTTC	CASSYSRESSYEQYF
.	TRBD1	TRBV27	TRBJ1-1	TGTGCCAGCAGAATTATTAACCTCCGGGACAGAGGTAACACTGAAGCTTTCTTT	CASRIINLRDRGNTEAFF
.	TRBD1	TRBV5-3	TRBJ2-2	TGTGCCAGAAGCTTGGGACAGGGGAAGCTGTTTTTT	CARSLGQGKLFF
few	TRBD1	TRBV19	TRBJ2-5	TGTGCCAGTAGTATGGGACAGAGGCCAGAGACCCAGTACTTC	CASSMGQRPETQYF
.	.	TRBV9	TRBJ2-2	TGTGCCAGCAGCGTAGAAGGACAGAACACCGGGGAGCTGTTTTTT	CASSVEGQNTGELFF
once	.	TRBV9	TRBJ2-3	TGTGCCAGCAGCGTAGAGTTAGGGGGTCTTAGCACAGATACGCAGTATTTT	CASSVELGGLSTDTQYF
.	TRBD2	TRBV5-1	TRBJ2-5	TGCGCCAGCAGCTTGAGTGGCGGGGGGAACTGGGAGACCCAGTACTTC	CASSLSGGGNWETQYF
.	TRBD2	TRBV19	TRBJ2-1	TGTGCCAGTAGTATAGCCTCACTAGCGCCGGCTGAGCAGTTCTTC	CASSIASLAPAEQFF
.	.	TRBV15	TRBJ1-1	TGTGCCACCAGCAGAGACAGGGGCTTGAACACTGAAGCTTTCTTT	CATSRDRGLNTEAFF
.	.	TRBV10-2	TRBJ1-2	TGCGCCAGCGCTCAGGGGATAGGGGGCTACACCTTC	CASAQGIGGYTF
.	TRBD1	TRBV7-8	TRBJ2-2	TGTGCCAGCAGCTTCCTATCCGGGACAGGGTTTAACACCGGGGAGCTGTTTTTT	CASSFLSGTGFNTGELFF
.	.	TRBV10-3	TRBJ1-2	TGTGCCATCGGGGGCGCACTCGGATCTACTAACTATGGCTACACCTTC	CAIGGALGSTNYGYTF
.	.	TRBV11-3	TRBJ1-3	TGTGCCAGCAGCCCGGACAAGTTTGGAAACACCATATATTTT	CASSPDKFGNTIYF
.	.	TRBV29-1	TRBJ1-1	TGCAGCGTTGAAGCCGGGGGTGCCACTGAAGCTTTCTTT	CSVEAGGATEAFF
.	.	TRBV6-1	TRBJ1-2	TGTGCCAGCAGTGAAGCGTCTACCTATGGCTACACCTTC	CASSEASTYGYTF
.	.	TRBV6-5	TRBJ2-2	TGTGCCACCCTCAGAACAGCTCCTGGTCCCGGGGAGCTGTTTTTT	CATLRTAPGPGELFF
.	TRBD2	TRBV11-2	TRBJ2-2	TGTGCCAGCAGCCCTTGGGCCAGCGGGGGGGCCGGGGAGCTGTTTTTT	CASSPWASGGAGELFF
.	TRBD2	TRBV6-1	TRBJ2-5	TGTGCCAGCAGCGGTTGGGGAGGGCAAGAGACCCAGTACTTC	CASSGWGGQETQYF